This T cell receptor beta chain was observed in a study of T cell responses to AZD1222 COVID-19 vaccine. Overall study findings and caveats: Donors in the cohort were predominantly white British and more often female, and clonal diversity was possibly underestimated. Spike-specific TCR depth and breadth grew after two AZD1222 doses.

Looked up from germline, CDR1 is LGHDT and CDR2 is YNNKEL (reference sequence). The CDR3 extends over 11 amino acids. V shed 1 base and J shed 12 bases, with 9 bases lying between them. For this clone: Its specificity is unknown.

The data were produced by immunoSEQ multiplex PCR, yet TCRdb's version contains in-frame clones alone and is incomplete. The table includes over 150,000 clones, approximately 93% detected once. The V gene is TRBV3-1 (or the pseudogene TRBV3-2), the J gene TRBJ1-2, with D possibly matching TRBD1 (6 bases). The source was peripheral blood, collected 28 days after the second AZD1222 dose. This sequence originates from an adult who received the AZD1222 COVID-19 vaccine. CDR3 sequence (DNA): TGTGCCAGCAGCCAAGCCTGGGGGCACACCTTC. This encodes CASSQAWGHTF.